A selection of T cell receptor beta chains follows, all from one sample in a study of T cell changes during pregnancy in multiple sclerosis. Method: immunoSEQ multiplex PCR; TCRdb's copy keeps in-frame clones and lacks some. Of 75,000 to 95,000 clones listed, more than 85% are singletons. Sequencing used peripheral blood, obtained before pregnancy. Every receptor here comes from a female donor with multiple sclerosis, enrolled in a pregnancy study. The CDR3 runs from the conserved cysteine through the conserved F or W. Clone sizes are given selectively: once, few, many, or a class where the clone is expanded.

abundance: -
j_gene: TRBJ1-5
len: 17
v_gene: TRBV28
CDR3aa: CASSLRQGVHSNQPQHF

abundance: -
j_gene: TRBJ2-1
len: 16
v_gene: TRBV30
CDR3aa: CAWGTSGTSSYNEQFF

abundance: -
j_gene: TRBJ1-2
len: 13
v_gene: TRBV7-8
CDR3aa: CASSLVGDNGYTF

abundance: -
j_gene: TRBJ2-7
len: 18
v_gene: TRBV5-4
CDR3aa: CASSAGLAGAGLVYEQYF

abundance: -
j_gene: TRBJ1-2
len: 12
v_gene: TRBV7-9
CDR3aa: CASSPPGPGYTF

abundance: -
j_gene: TRBJ1-1
len: 11
v_gene: TRBV28
CDR3aa: CAILRRTEAFF

abundance: -
j_gene: TRBJ2-2
len: 16
v_gene: TRBV5-1
CDR3aa: CASSLALAGHTGELFF

abundance: -
j_gene: TRBJ1-5
len: 14
v_gene: TRBV2
CDR3aa: CASRGQGGNQPQHF

abundance: once
j_gene: TRBJ2-2
len: 15
v_gene: TRBV9
CDR3aa: CASSVTSENTGELFF

abundance: -
j_gene: TRBJ1-5
len: 15
v_gene: TRBV19
CDR3aa: CASSIGTGGGQPQHF

abundance: -
j_gene: TRBJ1-2
len: 12
v_gene: TRBV4-3
CDR3aa: CASSQGQGGYTF

abundance: -
j_gene: TRBJ2-7
len: 14
v_gene: TRBV30
CDR3aa: CAWSVGGGPYEQYF

abundance: once
j_gene: TRBJ1-5
len: 15
v_gene: TRBV5-6
CDR3aa: CASNLAGSGNQPQHF

abundance: once
j_gene: TRBJ2-5
len: 18
v_gene: TRBV6-1
CDR3aa: CASSGGGLAGALVKTQYF

abundance: -
j_gene: TRBJ2-7
len: 16
v_gene: TRBV29-1
CDR3aa: CSVESPDRGQVFEQYF

abundance: -
j_gene: TRBJ2-3
len: 10
v_gene: TRBV6-1
CDR3aa: CASAGGVRYF

abundance: -
j_gene: TRBJ2-7
len: 13
v_gene: TRBV10-2
CDR3aa: CASLRQGGYEQYF

abundance: -
j_gene: TRBJ2-2
len: 14
v_gene: TRBV5-1
CDR3aa: CASSGQGYAGELFF

abundance: once
j_gene: TRBJ2-7
len: 16
v_gene: TRBV6-1
CDR3aa: CASSELAGARRSEQYF

abundance: -
j_gene: TRBJ2-5
len: 15
v_gene: TRBV2
CDR3aa: CASSEKILAGETQYF

abundance: -
j_gene: TRBJ2-4
len: 17
v_gene: TRBV27
CDR3aa: CASTPRGLASFGGIQYF

abundance: -
j_gene: TRBJ2-3
len: 13
v_gene: TRBV18
CDR3aa: CASSPPSTDTQYF

abundance: -
j_gene: TRBJ2-5
len: 13
v_gene: TRBV2
CDR3aa: CASSGTGRETQYF

abundance: -
j_gene: TRBJ2-7
len: 17
v_gene: TRBV23-1
CDR3aa: CASSQSRRDRGTYEQYF

abundance: once
j_gene: TRBJ2-7
len: 15
v_gene: TRBV19
CDR3aa: CASSIGAGGTYEQYF

abundance: -
j_gene: TRBJ2-1
len: 14
v_gene: TRBV5-4
CDR3aa: CASSSRTGWNEQFF

abundance: -
j_gene: TRBJ2-1
len: 17
v_gene: TRBV6-1
CDR3aa: CASSELGLADSYNEQFF

abundance: -
j_gene: TRBJ1-2
len: 17
v_gene: TRBV12-5
CDR3aa: CASGLVLNRAYGYGYTF

abundance: once
j_gene: TRBJ2-7
len: 15
v_gene: TRBV5-5
CDR3aa: CASSLEMQSFYEQYF

abundance: -
j_gene: TRBJ2-7
len: 11
v_gene: TRBV29-1
CDR3aa: CSVGGGYEQYF

abundance: -
j_gene: TRBJ2-3
len: 14
v_gene: TRBV13
CDR3aa: CASSLGQVTDTQYF

abundance: once
j_gene: TRBJ1-3
len: 14
v_gene: TRBV2
CDR3aa: CASSLGGSGNTIYF

abundance: -
j_gene: TRBJ2-7
len: 16
v_gene: TRBV5-1
CDR3aa: CASSFSGTGALYEQYF

abundance: few
j_gene: TRBJ2-7
len: 15
v_gene: TRBV19
CDR3aa: CASKWAQGQGYEQYF

abundance: once
j_gene: TRBJ2-3
len: 14
v_gene: TRBV27
CDR3aa: CASRTTGTPSTQYF

abundance: -
j_gene: TRBJ2-3
len: 12
v_gene: TRBV5-1
CDR3aa: CASNGRGDTQYF

abundance: -
j_gene: TRBJ1-5
len: 15
v_gene: TRBV9
CDR3aa: CASSVGGNPNQPQHF

abundance: -
j_gene: TRBJ2-7
len: 12
v_gene: TRBV10-2
CDR3aa: CASSVSSYEQYF

abundance: few
j_gene: TRBJ2-2
len: 15
v_gene: TRBV10-2
CDR3aa: CASSESLGQSGELFF

abundance: few
j_gene: TRBJ2-7
len: 12
v_gene: TRBV6-5
CDR3aa: CASTNGQTEQYF

abundance: -
j_gene: TRBJ2-7
len: 15
v_gene: TRBV7-8
CDR3aa: CASSPPGGRSYEQYF

abundance: -
j_gene: TRBJ2-5
len: 12
v_gene: TRBV29-1
CDR3aa: CSGTSGGETQYF